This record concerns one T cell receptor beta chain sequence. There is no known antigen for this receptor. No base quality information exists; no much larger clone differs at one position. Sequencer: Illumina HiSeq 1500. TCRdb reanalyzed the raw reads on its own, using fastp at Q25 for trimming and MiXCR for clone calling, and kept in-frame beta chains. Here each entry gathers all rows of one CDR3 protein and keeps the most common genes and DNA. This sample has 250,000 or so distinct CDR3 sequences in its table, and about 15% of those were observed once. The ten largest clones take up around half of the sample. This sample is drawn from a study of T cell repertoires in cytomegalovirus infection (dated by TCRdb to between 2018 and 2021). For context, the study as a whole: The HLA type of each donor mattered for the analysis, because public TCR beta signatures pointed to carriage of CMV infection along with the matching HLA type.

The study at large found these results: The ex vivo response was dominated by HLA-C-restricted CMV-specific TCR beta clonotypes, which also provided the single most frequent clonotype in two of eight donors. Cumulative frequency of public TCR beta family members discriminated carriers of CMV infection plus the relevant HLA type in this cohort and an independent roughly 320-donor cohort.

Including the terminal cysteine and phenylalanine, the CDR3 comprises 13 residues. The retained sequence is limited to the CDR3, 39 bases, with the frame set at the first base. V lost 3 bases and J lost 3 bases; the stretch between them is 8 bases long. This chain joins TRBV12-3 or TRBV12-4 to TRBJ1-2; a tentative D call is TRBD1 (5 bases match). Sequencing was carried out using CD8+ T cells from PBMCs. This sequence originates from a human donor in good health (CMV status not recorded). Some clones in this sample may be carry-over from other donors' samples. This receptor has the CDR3 CASSFGGHYGYTF. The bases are TGTGCCAGCAGTTTTGGGGGTCACTATGGCTACACCTTC.